This T cell receptor (beta chain) was observed in a study of technical replicates of blood from a handful of donors. The V and J ends lost 0 bases and 6 bases, in that order; junction bases with no gene match: 11. Germline assignment: CDR1 GTSNPN and CDR2 SVGIG (reference sequence). The CDR3 has 16 residues. TCRdb keeps only in-frame clones here, not all; method: immunoSEQ multiplex PCR. Of more than 90,000 clones listed, approximately 96% are singletons. The sequenced material came from T cells isolated from PBMCs. The V call is TRBV30, the J call TRBJ1-1; 9 positions agree with TRBD1. The source is a human donor in good health. CDR3 region: CAWSVDRGTRGAEAFF. The CDR3 nucleotides read TGTGCCTGGAGTGTGGACAGGGGTACCAGGGGTGCTGAAGCTTTCTTT.